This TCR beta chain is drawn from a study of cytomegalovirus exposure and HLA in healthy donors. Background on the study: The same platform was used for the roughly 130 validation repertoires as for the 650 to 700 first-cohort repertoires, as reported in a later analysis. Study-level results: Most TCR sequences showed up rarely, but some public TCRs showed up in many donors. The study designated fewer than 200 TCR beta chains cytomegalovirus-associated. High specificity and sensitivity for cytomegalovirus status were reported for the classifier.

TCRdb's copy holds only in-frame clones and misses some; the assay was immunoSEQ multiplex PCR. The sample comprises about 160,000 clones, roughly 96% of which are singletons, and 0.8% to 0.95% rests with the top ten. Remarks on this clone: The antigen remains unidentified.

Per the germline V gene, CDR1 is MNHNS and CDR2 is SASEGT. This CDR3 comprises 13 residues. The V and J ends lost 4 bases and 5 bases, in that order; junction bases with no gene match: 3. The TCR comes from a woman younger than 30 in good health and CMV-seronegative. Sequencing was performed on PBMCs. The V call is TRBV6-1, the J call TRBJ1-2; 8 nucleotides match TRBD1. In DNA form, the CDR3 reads TGTGCCAGCAGTGGTACAGGGGGGTATGGCTACACCTTC. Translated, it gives CASSGTGGYGYTF.